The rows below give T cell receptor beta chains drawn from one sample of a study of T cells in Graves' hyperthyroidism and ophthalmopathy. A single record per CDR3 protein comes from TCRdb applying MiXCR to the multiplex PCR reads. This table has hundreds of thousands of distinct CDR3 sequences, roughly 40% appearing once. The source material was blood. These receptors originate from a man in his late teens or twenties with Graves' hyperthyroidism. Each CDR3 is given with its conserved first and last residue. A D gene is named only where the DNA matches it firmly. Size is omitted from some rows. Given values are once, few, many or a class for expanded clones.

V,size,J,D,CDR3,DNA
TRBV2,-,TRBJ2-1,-,CASSEDYWQGNEQFF,TGTGCCAGCAGTGAGGATTACTGGCAGGGCAATGAGCAGTTCTTC
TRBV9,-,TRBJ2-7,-,CASSVEVQGPYEQYF,TGTGCCAGCAGCGTGGAGGTCCAGGGACCCTACGAGCAGTACTTC
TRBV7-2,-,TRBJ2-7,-,CASSPGMGISYEQYF,TGTGCCAGCAGTCCAGGGATGGGGATCTCCTACGAGCAGTACTTC
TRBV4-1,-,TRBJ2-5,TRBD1,CASSHRGQVQETQYF,TGCGCCAGCAGCCACCGAGGACAGGTCCAAGAGACCCAGTACTTC
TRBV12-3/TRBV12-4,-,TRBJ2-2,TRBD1,CASSPAGGNGELFF,TGTGCCAGCAGCCCGGCAGGGGGCAACGGGGAGCTGTTTTTT
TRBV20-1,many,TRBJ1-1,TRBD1,CSATGTGNTEAFF,TGCAGTGCTACAGGGACAGGGAACACTGAAGCTTTCTTT
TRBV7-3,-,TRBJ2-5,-,CASSLVQDLKTQYF,TGTGCCAGCAGCTTAGTCCAGGATTTGAAGACCCAGTACTTC
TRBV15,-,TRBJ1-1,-,CASAQGRNTEAFF,TGCGCCAGCGCCCAGGGAAGGAACACTGAAGCTTTCTTT
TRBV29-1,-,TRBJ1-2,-,CSLMSTLGYTF,TGCAGCTTGATGAGCACGCTCGGCTACACCTTC
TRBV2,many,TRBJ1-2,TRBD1,CASSERGQGRGYTF,TGTGCCAGCAGTGAACGGGGACAGGGACGTGGCTACACCTTC
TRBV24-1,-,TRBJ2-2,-,CATRRGSTGELFF,TGTGCCACCCGGAGGGGGTCCACCGGGGAGCTGTTTTTT
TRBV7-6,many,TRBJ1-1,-,CASSPTGKNTEAFF,TGTGCCAGCAGCCCCACAGGGAAGAACACTGAAGCTTTCTTT
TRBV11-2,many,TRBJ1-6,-,CASSLEQINSPLHF,TGTGCCAGCAGCTTAGAACAGATTAATTCACCCCTCCACTTT
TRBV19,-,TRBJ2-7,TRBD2,CASSGRLAEGKQYF,TGTGCCAGTAGTGGTCGACTAGCGGAAGGCAAGCAGTACTTC
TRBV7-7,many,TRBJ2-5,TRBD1,CASSLDGTGGGETQYF,TGTGCTAGCAGCTTAGATGGGACAGGGGGCGGAGAGACCCAGTACTTC
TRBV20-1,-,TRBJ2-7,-,CSATGPAHEQYF,TGCAGTGCCACAGGGCCTGCTCACGAGCAGTACTTC
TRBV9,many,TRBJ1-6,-,CASSGGLNNSPLHF,TGTGCCAGCAGCGGGGGACTGAATAATTCACCCCTCCACTTT
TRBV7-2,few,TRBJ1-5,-,CASSTTSGVPGQPQHF,TGTGCCAGCAGCACAACCTCAGGGGTCCCGGGTCAGCCCCAGCATTTT
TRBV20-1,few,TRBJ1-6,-,CSALLLGTWDNSPLHF,TGCAGTGCATTGTTACTCGGGACATGGGATAATTCACCCCTCCACTTT
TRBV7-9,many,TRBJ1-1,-,CASSSQGGTNTEAFF,TGTGCCAGCAGCTCCCAGGGAGGGACGAACACTGAAGCTTTCTTT
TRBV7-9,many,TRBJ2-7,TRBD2,CASSLGGLAGEQYF,TGTGCCAGCAGCTTGGGGGGACTAGCGGGCGAGCAGTACTTC
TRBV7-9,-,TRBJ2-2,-,CASSQEGTNTGELFF,TGCGCCAGCAGCCAAGAGGGAACGAACACCGGGGAGCTGTTTTTT
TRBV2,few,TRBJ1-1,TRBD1,CASSPEQGSNTEAFF,TGTGCCAGCAGCCCGGAACAGGGGTCGAACACTGAAGCTTTCTTT
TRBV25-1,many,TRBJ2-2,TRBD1,CASSSRTGGNTGELFF,TGTGCCAGCAGTTCGCGGACAGGGGGAAATACCGGGGAGCTGTTTTTT
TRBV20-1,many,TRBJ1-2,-,CSASAARESDGYTF,TGCAGTGCTAGCGCGGCCAGGGAGAGCGATGGCTACACCTTC
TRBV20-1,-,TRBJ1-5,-,CSAPQGPETQHF,TGCAGTGCTCCCCAGGGGCCCGAGACCCAGCATTTT
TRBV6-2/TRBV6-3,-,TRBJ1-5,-,CASSYWGPSNQPQHF,TGTGCCAGCAGTTACTGGGGGCCTAGCAATCAGCCCCAGCATTTT
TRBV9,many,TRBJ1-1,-,CASSLGTDNTEAFF,TGTGCCAGCAGCCTAGGCACCGACAACACTGAAGCTTTCTTT
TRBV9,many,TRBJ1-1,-,CASSMDGGNTEAFF,TGTGCCAGCAGCATGGACGGGGGTAACACTGAAGCTTTCTTT
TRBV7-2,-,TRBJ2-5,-,CASSLDYSQYF,TGTGCCAGCAGCCTCGACTACAGCCAGTACTTC
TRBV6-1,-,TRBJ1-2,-,CASSIADTYGYTF,TGTGCCAGCTCTATTGCAGACACGTATGGCTACACCTTC
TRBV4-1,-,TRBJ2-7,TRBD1,CASSRTGTPTYEQYF,TGCGCCAGCAGCCGGACAGGGACGCCCACCTACGAGCAGTACTTC
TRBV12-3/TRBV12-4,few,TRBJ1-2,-,CASSLRGGNGYTF,TGTGCCAGCAGTTTGAGGGGCGGGAATGGCTACACCTTC
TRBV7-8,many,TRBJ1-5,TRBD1,CASSWDSRQPQHF,TGTGCCAGCAGCTGGGACAGCAGGCAGCCCCAGCATTTT
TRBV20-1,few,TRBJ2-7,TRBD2,CSGNGLAGGINEQYF,TGCAGTGGTAACGGGCTAGCGGGAGGTATAAACGAGCAGTACTTC
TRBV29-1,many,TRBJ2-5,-,CSVQAGQAEETQYF,TGCAGCGTACAAGCGGGACAGGCGGAAGAGACCCAGTACTTC
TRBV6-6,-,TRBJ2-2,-,CASRGRSNTGELFF,TGTGCCAGCAGGGGCAGGTCGAACACCGGGGAGCTGTTTTTT
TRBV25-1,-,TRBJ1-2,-,CANRPNYGYTF,TGTGCCAATAGGCCGAACTATGGCTACACCTTC
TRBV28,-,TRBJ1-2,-,CASWSGDGYTF,TGTGCCAGCTGGTCGGGAGATGGCTACACCTTC
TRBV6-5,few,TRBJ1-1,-,CASSLQSRRGNTEAFF,TGTGCCAGCAGTCTTCAATCTCGGAGGGGGAACACTGAAGCTTTCTTT
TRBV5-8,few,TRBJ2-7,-,CASSPTGSGEQYF,TGTGCCAGCAGCCCGACAGGATCAGGAGAGCAGTACTTC
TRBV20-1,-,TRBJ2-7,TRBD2,CSAREGASGDHEQYF,TGCAGTGCTAGAGAGGGGGCTAGCGGGGATCACGAGCAGTACTTC
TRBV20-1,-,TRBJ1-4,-,CSARRAGTTNEKLFF,TGCAGTGCTAGACGAGCCGGGACAACTAATGAAAAACTGTTTTTT
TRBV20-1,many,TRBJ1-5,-,CSARQADQPQHF,TGCAGTGCTAGACAGGCGGATCAGCCCCAGCATTTT
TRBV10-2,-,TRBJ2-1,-,CASSPGRGYNEQFF,TGCGCCAGCAGTCCAGGGCGAGGCTACAATGAGCAGTTCTTC
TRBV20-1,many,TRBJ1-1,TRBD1,CSACTRTGCPEAFF,TGCAGTGCTTGTACAAGGACAGGGTGTCCTGAAGCTTTCTTT
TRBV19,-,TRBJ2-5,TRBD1,CASSHTGVQETQYF,TGTGCCAGTAGTCACACAGGGGTTCAAGAGACCCAGTACTTC
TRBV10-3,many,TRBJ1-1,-,CAISTALGTEAFF,TGTGCCATCAGTACGGCCCTCGGCACTGAAGCTTTCTTT
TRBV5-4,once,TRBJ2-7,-,CASSLFDAGPLYEQYF,TGTGCCAGCAGCTTATTCGATGCGGGACCCCTCTACGAGCAGTACTTC
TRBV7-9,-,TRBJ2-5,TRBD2,CASSPTSGRAVEAQYF,TGTGCCAGCAGCCCGACTAGCGGGAGGGCCGTTGAGGCCCAGTACTTC
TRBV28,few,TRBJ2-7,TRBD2,CASSYGGLAGGQYF,TGTGCCAGCAGTTATGGGGGTCTAGCGGGAGGGCAGTACTTC
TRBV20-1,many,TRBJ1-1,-,CSARAFGTLNTEAFF,TGCAGTGCTAGAGCTTTTGGGACATTGAACACTGAAGCTTTCTTT
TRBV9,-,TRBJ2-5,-,CASSVIPGEDQYF,TGTGCCAGCAGCGTAATCCCAGGGGAGGACCAGTACTTC
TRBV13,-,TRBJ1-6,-,CASSFGQPLNSPLHF,TGTGCCAGCAGCTTCGGACAGCCTCTTAATTCACCCCTCCACTTT
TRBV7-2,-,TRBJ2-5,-,CASSQENRAETQYF,TGCGCCAGCAGCCAAGAAAACCGGGCCGAGACCCAGTACTTC
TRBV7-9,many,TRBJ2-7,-,CASSFTDTLYEQYF,TGTGCCAGCAGCTTCACAGACACGCTATACGAGCAGTACTTC
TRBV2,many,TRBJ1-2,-,CASGAGNYGYTF,TGTGCCAGCGGGGCCGGGAACTATGGCTACACCTTC
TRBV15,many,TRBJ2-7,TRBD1,CATSRQTDREYEQYF,TGTGCCACCAGCAGACAAACTGACAGGGAGTACGAGCAGTACTTC
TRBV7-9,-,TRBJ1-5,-,CASSPSRHSNQPQHF,TGTGCCAGCTCACCGAGCAGGCATAGCAATCAGCCCCAGCATTTT